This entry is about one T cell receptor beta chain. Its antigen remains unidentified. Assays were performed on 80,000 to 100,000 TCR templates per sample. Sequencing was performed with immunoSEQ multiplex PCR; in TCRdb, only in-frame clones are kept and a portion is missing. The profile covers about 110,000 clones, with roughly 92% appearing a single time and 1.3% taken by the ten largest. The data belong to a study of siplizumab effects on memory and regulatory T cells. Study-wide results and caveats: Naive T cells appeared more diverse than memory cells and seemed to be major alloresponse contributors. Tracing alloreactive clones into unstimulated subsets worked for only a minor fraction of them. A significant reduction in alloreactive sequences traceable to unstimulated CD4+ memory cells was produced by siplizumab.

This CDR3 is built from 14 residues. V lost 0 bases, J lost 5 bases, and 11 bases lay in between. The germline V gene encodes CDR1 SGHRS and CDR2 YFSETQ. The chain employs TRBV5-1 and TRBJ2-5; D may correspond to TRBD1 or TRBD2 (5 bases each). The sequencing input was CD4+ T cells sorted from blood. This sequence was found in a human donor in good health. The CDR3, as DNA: TGCGCCAGCAGCTTGGCCTTAGGGGACGAGACCCAGTACTTC. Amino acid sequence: CASSLALGDETQYF.